Following are 21 T cell receptor beta chains from one sample sequenced in a study of T cell responses to AZD1222 COVID-19 vaccine. Sequencing was performed with immunoSEQ multiplex PCR; in TCRdb, only in-frame clones are kept and a portion is missing. The table shows around 260,000 clones, with 85% to 95% occurring only once. Specimen: peripheral blood, collected on day 0 of AZD1222 vaccination. The source is an adult in good health.

V is TRBV14 and J is TRBJ1-2, with a tentative D call TRBD1 (5 bases). The CDR3 contains 13 residues. V was cut by 4 bases and J by 2 bases, with 8 bases left in between. The germline gives CDR1 SGHDN, CDR2 FVKESK. The CDR3 loop is CASSPGRNYGYTF. The CDR3, as DNA: TGTGCCAGCAGCCCAGGGAGAAACTATGGCTACACCTTC.

V is TRBV29-1 and J is TRBJ1-1, with 8 bases aligning to TRBD1. In germline, CDR1 is SQVTM, CDR2 ANQGSEA. With 7 bases clipped from V and 1 base from J, the junction kept 2 bases outside the gene matches. The CDR3 has 12 amino acids. The CDR3 spells CSGGQGNTEAFF. The CDR3 region has the DNA TGCAGCGGAGGACAGGGGAACACTGAAGCTTTCTTT. The full variable domain, in which reference TRBV29-1 and TRBJ1-1 provide the parts outside the CDR3, is SAVISQKPSRDICQRGTSLTIQCQVDSQVTMMFWYRQQPGQSLTLIATANQGSEATYESGFVIDKFPISRPNLTFSTLTVSNMSPEDSSIYLCSGGQGNTEAFFGQGTRLTVV.

This sequence joins TRBV5-1 and TRBJ2-7, with 9 bases that match TRBD1. J lost 3 bases, V lost 4 bases, and 8 bases had no gene match. The CDR3 loop spans 15 amino acids. The germline gives CDR1 SGHRS, CDR2 YFSETQ. CDR3 in DNA: TGCGCCAGCAGCCCTCTGACAGGGGGGAGCTACGAGCAGTACTTC. It yields the protein CASSPLTGGSYEQYF.

This clone was detected only once. The chain is built from TRBV19 and TRBJ1-4; a weak D match, TRBD1 (6 bases). CDR3 length: 15 residues. Trimming left V 9 bases short and J 7 bases short, with 21 bases between. Germline CDR1 and CDR2: LNHDA and SQIVND (reference sequence). CDR3 DNA: TGTGCCAGCAGATACAGGGAAAGGGGCCGTGAAAAACTGTTTTTT. Translation: CASRYRERGREKLFF.

This chain connects TRBV5-1 to TRBJ1-1, with TRBD1 matching over 10 bases. Germline V gene lookup returns CDR1 SGHRS and CDR2 YFSETQ. J lost 3 bases, V lost 0 bases, and 2 bases had no gene match. The CDR3 runs to 15 residues. CDR3 nucleotide sequence: TGCGCCAGCAGCTTGGTAGGACAGGGGGACACTGAAGCTTTCTTT. It is translated as CASSLVGQGDTEAFF. Variable domain in full (rest from reference TRBV5-1 and TRBJ1-1): KAGVTQTPRYLIKTRGQQVTLSCSPISGHRSVSWYQQTPGQGLQFLFEYFSETQRNKGNFPGRFSGRQFSNSRSEMNVSTLELGDSALYLCASSLVGQGDTEAFFGQGTRLTVV.

The J gene is TRBJ1-5, the V gene TRBV10-3; 7 positions agree with TRBD1. CDR3 length equals 14 residues. V gave up 6 bases and J gave up 4 bases; unmatched junction bases: 6. Germline V gives CDR1 ENHRY, CDR2 SYGVKD. The CDR3 DNA reads as TGTGCCATCAGCGAACAGGGGACTAATCAGCCCCAGCATTTT. It encodes CAISEQGTNQPQHF.

This chain joins TRBV15 and TRBJ1-6, with D possibly being TRBD1 (6 bases). Trimming stripped 0 bases from V and 10 bases from J, with 16 bases between. Germline CDR1 is LNHNV and CDR2 is YYDKDF (reference sequence). CDR3 length: 16 amino acids. The CDR3 DNA sequence: TGTGCCACCAGCAGAGATAAAAAACAGGGTGGATCACCCCTCCACTTT. It specifies CATSRDKKQGGSPLHF.

V is TRBV7-9 and J is TRBJ2-7; D gene uncertain. This CDR3 is built from 14 residues. From germline, CDR1 is SEHNR and CDR2 FQNEAQ (reference sequence). V was shortened by 2 bases and J by 3 bases, with 11 bases between the two germline ends. The CDR3 DNA follows: TGTGCCAGCAGCTTAATGTCCACAGTCTACGAGCAGTACTTC. Its protein product is CASSLMSTVYEQYF.

The chain couples TRBV3-1 (or the pseudogene TRBV3-2) to TRBJ1-2; D may be TRBD1 (5 bases). The CDR3 is 12 amino acids. V was pared by 8 bases and J by 4 bases, with 11 bases between. Germline CDR1 is LGHDT and CDR2 is YNNKEL (reference sequence). CDR3 in DNA: TGTGCCAGCTCGCCGGGACGCTATGGCTACACCTTC. Translated: CASSPGRYGYTF.

The rearrangement links TRBV19 to TRBJ1-2; TRBD1 might be the D (6 bases). Germline V gene data show CDR1 as LNHDA and CDR2 as SQIVND (reference sequence). V was clipped by 8 bases and J by 2 bases, with 21 bases between them. The CDR3 loop spans 16 amino acids. The CDR3 sequence: CASLFGGQGMNYGYTF. As DNA, the CDR3 is TGTGCCAGTCTCTTCGGGGGTCAGGGGATGAACTATGGCTACACCTTC. Supplemented by reference TRBV19 and TRBJ1-2, the full variable domain reads DGGITQSPKYLFRKEGQNVTLSCEQNLNHDAMYWYRQDPGQGLRLIYYSQIVNDFQKGDIAEGYSVSREKKESFPLTVTSAQKNPTAFYLCASLFGGQGMNYGYTFGSGTRLTVV.

This sequence joins TRBV15 and TRBJ2-7, with TRBD2 matching 7 bases. The CDR3 has 14 residues. Trimming cost V 7 bases and J 2 bases; bases outside gene matches: 8. Germline lookup yields CDR1 LNHNV and CDR2 YYDKDF (reference sequence). CDR3 region: CATNDGRPPYEQYF. The CDR3, as DNA: TGTGCCACCAATGACGGGAGGCCCCCCTACGAGCAGTACTTC.

V gene TRBV6-5 combines with J gene TRBJ2-1; no clear D gene. This CDR3 is 15 amino acids long. Germline loops: CDR1 MNHEY, CDR2 SVGAGI. The germline V and J ends were trimmed by 6 bases and 0 bases, with 12 bases remaining between them. Here the CDR3 DNA reads TGTGCCAGCAGGCCCAGGCGGAGCTCCTACAATGAGCAGTTCTTC. This encodes CASRPRRSSYNEQFF.

The chain combines TRBV5-4 with TRBJ2-7; 8 positions agree with TRBD2. The CDR3 is made up of 16 amino acids. V lost 5 bases, J lost 3 bases, and 13 bases stayed unmatched. Germline assignment: CDR1 SGHNT and CDR2 YYREEE (reference sequence). The CDR3 here is CASSPGGGKGNYEQYF. For the CDR3, the DNA is TGTGCCAGCAGTCCCGGGGGGGGAAAGGGGAACTACGAGCAGTACTTC.

The count of this clone is one. The chain recombines TRBV6-6 with TRBJ2-7; D unclear. Germline lookup yields CDR1 MNHNY and CDR2 SVGAGI (reference sequence). Trimming took off 2 bases at V and 8 bases at J, with 10 bases between the two ends. This CDR3 spans 12 amino acids. CDR3 loop: CASSYLGIQQYF. CDR3 nucleotide sequence: TGTGCCAGCAGTTACCTGGGGATCCAGCAGTACTTC.

This clone was recorded only once. The chain has TRBV19 and TRBJ2-7; 15 nucleotides line up with TRBD2. CDR3 length equals 18 residues. Trimming cost V 4 bases and J 5 bases; bases outside gene matches: 12. Germline CDR1 reads LNHDA; CDR2 reads SQIVND (reference sequence). Written as DNA, the CDR3 is TGTGCCAGTAGTAGGGCCGAGGGACTAGCGGGAGGAGGCCACGAGCAGTACTTC. Translated, it gives CASSRAEGLAGGGHEQYF. Looking up the rest from reference TRBV19 and TRBJ2-7 gives the full variable domain: DGGITQSPKYLFRKEGQNVTLSCEQNLNHDAMYWYRQDPGQGLRLIYYSQIVNDFQKGDIAEGYSVSREKKESFPLTVTSAQKNPTAFYLCASSRAEGLAGGGHEQYFGPGTRLTVT.

The chain employs TRBV6-2 or TRBV6-3 and TRBJ2-1, with TRBD2 identical over 12 bases. Germline CDR1 reads MNHEY; CDR2 reads SVGEGT. Trimming cost V 3 bases and J 4 bases; bases outside gene matches: 1. This CDR3 region has 15 residues. The CDR3 DNA sequence: TGTGCCAGCAGTTATCTAGCGGGAGGGTACAATGAGCAGTTCTTC. It translates to CASSYLAGGYNEQFF.

This sequence joins TRBV19 and TRBJ1-2; no definite D call. The CDR3 consists of 17 residues. Trimming removed 5 bases at V and 3 bases at J, with 22 bases between. CDR1 LNHDA and CDR2 SQIVND come from the germline V gene (reference sequence). CDR3 residues: CASSPGLWTSAHYGYTF. CDR3 nucleotide sequence: TGTGCCAGTAGTCCGGGGTTGTGGACTTCAGCCCACTATGGCTACACCTTC.

V is TRBV15 and J is TRBJ1-1, with a possible D match to TRBD1 (5 bases). Per germline, CDR1 LNHNV and CDR2 YYDKDF (reference sequence). The CDR3 extends over 13 amino acids. Trimming removed 3 bases from V and 4 bases from J, with 9 bases in between. CDR3 DNA sequence: TGTGCCACCAGCAGGGGGCGTTTCACTGAAGCTTTCTTT. Encoded protein: CATSRGRFTEAFF. Supplemented by reference TRBV15 and TRBJ1-1, the full variable domain reads DAMVIQNPRYQVTQFGKPVTLSCSQTLNHNVMYWYQQKSSQAPKLLFHYYDKDFNNEADTPDNFQSRRPNTSFCFLDIRSPGLGDTAMYLCATSRGRFTEAFFGQGTRLTVV.

The chain employs TRBV19 and TRBJ1-6; maybe TRBD1 (6 bases). The V end was cut by 8 bases, the J end by 10 bases, with 24 bases between. The CDR3 sequence is 16 residues long. The germline CDR1 and CDR2 sequences are LNHDA and SQIVND (reference sequence). CDR3 DNA: TGTGCCAGTTTCCCCGAGGGGGGGTCCGGGGAATCACCCCTCCACTTT. As protein: CASFPEGGSGESPLHF.

The rearrangement uses TRBV7-2 and TRBJ1-2, with 11 bases fitting TRBD1. The CDR3 runs 17 residues. Trimming cost V 5 bases and J 3 bases; bases outside gene matches: 11. Germline V gene sequence: CDR1 SGHTA, CDR2 FQGNSA. In DNA form, the CDR3 reads TGTGCCAGCAGCCTTCGGACAGGGGGCAGTCCGGACTATGGCTACACCTTC. Protein sequence: CASSLRTGGSPDYGYTF.

This sequence joins TRBV7-6 and TRBJ2-7, with 11 bases fitting TRBD2. The V and J ends lost 6 bases and 2 bases, in that order; junction bases with no gene match: 9. The CDR3 runs to 16 residues. Germline V gene sequence: CDR1 SGHVS, CDR2 FNYEAQ. The CDR3 spells CASSSISGRAPYEQYF. As DNA, the CDR3 is TGTGCCAGCAGTTCCATTAGCGGGAGGGCGCCCTACGAGCAGTACTTC.